The sequence of this T cell receptor beta chain was determined in a study of glioma-infiltrating T cells. Germline values: CDR1 LGHNA, CDR2 YNFKEQ. V shed 0 bases and J 12 bases; nucleotides not matched to a gene: 10. The CDR3 loop spans 16 amino acids. The table lists this clonotype with a count of one. Its antigen is not identified. Amplification of TCR alpha and beta CDR3 regions from RNA used iRepertoire nested multiplex PCR. Each CDR3 protein is one row after TCRdb ran MiXCR on the multiplex PCR reads. The sample carries about 380,000 distinct CDR3 sequences, 41% recorded once. The study, taken as a whole, reports: Signature shared blood CDR3 motifs were enriched in low-divergence and depleted in high-divergence patients. Tissue and blood shared very few CDR3 sequences.

Sequencing was carried out using glioma tissue, nonneoplastic brain tissue, or PBMCs (not recorded which). The chain combines TRBV4-2 with TRBJ2-7; 14 nucleotides align to TRBD2. The source of this sequence is a human donor with low-grade glioma or glioblastoma, undergoing nonglioma brain surgery, or in good health (not recorded which). CDR3 nucleotides: TGTGCCAGCAGCCAAGATAGAGAGGGACTAGCGGGAGTCTGGTACTTC. It is translated as CASSQDREGLAGVWYF.